Described below is a single TCR beta chain sequence and its context. No antigen is known for it. The CDR3 is 14 residues long. Germline CDR1 MNHNS, CDR2 SASEGT. V was clipped by 2 bases and J by 7 bases, with 11 bases between them. The data derive from a study of cytomegalovirus exposure and HLA in healthy donors. About the research overall: There were 117 million unique TCR beta sequences, drawn from 150 million to 200 million T cells, in an earlier analysis. General study points: The study flagged 150 to 200 TCR beta chains as cytomegalovirus-associated. According to a later analysis, most TCR beta chains associated with CMV appeared HLA-restricted.

Donors were nominally healthy when sampled, though unrecorded immune exposures were likely. It was with 60 Vbeta and 13 Jbeta primers that the PCR ran. Sequencing was performed with immunoSEQ multiplex PCR; in TCRdb, only in-frame clones are kept and a portion is missing. The sample includes about 170,000 clones, roughly two thirds of them seen just once. The specimen was PBMCs. This clonotype was obtained from a woman aged 18-29 years in good health and CMV-seropositive. The chain employs TRBV6-1 and TRBJ1-4; weak D call: TRBD1 (5 bases). CDR3 nucleotide sequence: TGTGCCAGCAGTGAACAGGGAGGCGGTGAAAAACTGTTTTTT. Translating it yields CASSEQGGGEKLFF.